This T cell receptor beta chain emerged from a study of blood T cell repertoires in COVID-19 (dated by TCRdb to 2019 to 2021). Study-wide context: Collaborator samples came from the United States, Italy and Spain and covered acute and convalescent phases of COVID-19. The prospective study material was composed of cDNA or gDNA derived from T cells, B-cell-depleted T cells, or PBMCs. Nearly every sample came with metadata listing a de-identified subject ID, COVID-19 status, age in years and sex. Samples were obtained from the ongoing ImmuneRACE study (first 160 participants) and from over a thousand subjects provided by 6 global collaborators. Deeply sampled blood TCRbeta repertoires from subjects exposed to, actively infected with, or recovered from COVID-19 were included in the dataset. Where HLA class I and class II types were available, the types were taken from metadata supplied by the sample provider, not from assay-based typing. The repertoires were released in a freely available public database intended as a resource for research on the immune response to SARS-CoV-2. Study-level results and caveats: The quantity of clinical and demographic metadata differed by source and by participant and was supplied without curation.

A single count supports this clone. What this receptor recognizes is not known. Nothing much larger sits one base from this clone, and base qualities are not available. The immunoSEQ Assay, a bias-controlled multiplex PCR, was used to amplify TCRbeta CDR3 regions from genomic DNA. The authors' analysis ran thus. The number of nucleated cells in each sample was estimated by amplification of reference gene primers within the assay. To quantify the absolute abundance of each unique TCRbeta CDR3 rearrangement, sequence reads were collapsed and filtered. For each sample, productive Simpson clonality was calculated as the square root of Simpson's diversity index over productive rearrangements. Sourced from immuneACCESS, this table was stored by TCRdb with only in-frame sequences that have V and J called. A share of the clones is absent; for the studies checked, an unresolved V gene accounts for under half, and the remainder has no known explanation. That table gives V, J and clone size, and the DNA gave D and trimming. The sample table records 150,000 to 250,000 clones; 94% of these occur just once. Together, the top ten hold 0.6% to 0.9% of the sample.

One collaborating source in Seattle enrolled patients while the patients were actively infected and followed the patients over time throughout the course of disease. Collaborating institutions collected whole blood in K2EDTA tubes following their own protocols. For TCRbeta analysis, collaborators shipped samples in one of three forms: frozen whole blood, isolated PBMCs, or DNA extracted from either of those sample types. The germline V gene supplies CDR1 MDHEN and CDR2 SYDVKM. V loses 5 bases of germline sequence and J loses 6 bases, and the interval between the two ends is 11 bases. The CDR3, from cysteine to phenylalanine, totals 12 residues. The kept DNA is CDR3 alone, 36 bases in frame from the first base.

This chain is built from TRBV28 and TRBJ2-7; TRBD2 is perhaps the D gene, given 5 matching bases. This receptor was identified in a man aged 30-40 years with COVID-19, enrolled during active disease. Sequencing was performed on peripheral blood. CDR3 region: CASSLGLGEQYF. DNA sequence: TGTGCCAGCAGTCTCGGACTTGGCGAGCAGTACTTC.